These T cell receptor beta chains were read from a single sample in a study of T cells in Graves' hyperthyroidism and ophthalmopathy. MiXCR, run by TCRdb on the multiplex PCR reads, gives a single entry per CDR3 protein. This sample has around 35,000 distinct CDR3 sequences; roughly 50% occur once, and the top ten carry roughly a sixth. The material sequenced was blood. The receptor set was obtained from a man aged 35 to 55 with Graves' ophthalmopathy. Both conserved end residues are part of each CDR3. A D gene is named only where the DNA matches it firmly. Size tells how often a clone was seen (once, few, many) or the class of an expanded clone, and some rows leave it out.

J: TRBJ2-1; V: TRBV28; D: .; size: once; DNA: TGTGCCAGCAGTTTATTTCAGGGTAGGTTCTTC; CDR3: CASSLFQGRFF
J: TRBJ2-7; V: TRBV27; D: .; size: many; DNA: TGTGCCACCCGGAGTGGCGCCTCCTACGAGCAGTACTTC; CDR3: CATRSGASYEQYF
J: TRBJ1-6; V: TRBV12-3/TRBV12-4; D: .; size: .; DNA: TGTGCCACCAGACATAGCGGGGGGCCTAATTCACCCCTCCACTTT; CDR3: CATRHSGGPNSPLHF
J: TRBJ2-7; V: TRBV20-1; D: TRBD1; size: once; DNA: TGCAGTGCTAGTAGGGACAGATCCCAGCCCCAGCAGTACTTC; CDR3: CSASRDRSQPQQYF
J: TRBJ2-5; V: TRBV9; D: .; size: many; DNA: TGTGCCAGCAGCCCGCGGGGGACACAAGAGACCCAGTACTTC; CDR3: CASSPRGTQETQYF
J: TRBJ2-3; V: TRBV2; D: .; size: many; DNA: TGTGCCAGCAGTGAAAGGTCGGGTAGCACAGATACGCAGTATTTT; CDR3: CASSERSGSTDTQYF
J: TRBJ1-2; V: TRBV9; D: .; size: many; DNA: TGTGCCAGCAGCGTAGAAGCAAGGTCCCGAGATGGCTACACCTTC; CDR3: CASSVEARSRDGYTF
J: TRBJ2-7; V: TRBV14; D: .; size: many; DNA: TGTGCCAGCAGCCCACAGGGATCCTACGAGCAGTACTTC; CDR3: CASSPQGSYEQYF
J: TRBJ1-3; V: TRBV7-8; D: TRBD1; size: many; DNA: TGTGCCAGCAGCCGCAGACAGGGAGATGGAAACACCATATATTTT; CDR3: CASSRRQGDGNTIYF
J: TRBJ1-2; V: TRBV12-3/TRBV12-4; D: .; size: .; DNA: TGTGCCAGCAGTTTTCAGGGGACGGATGTTTATGGCTACACCTTC; CDR3: CASSFQGTDVYGYTF
J: TRBJ2-1; V: TRBV29-1; D: .; size: once; DNA: TGCAGCGTTGGTATCTCCTACAATGAGCAGTTCTTC; CDR3: CSVGISYNEQFF